The 9 T cell receptor beta chains in this list originate from one sample, sequenced in a study of cytomegalovirus exposure and HLA in healthy donors. Amplification used 60 Vbeta primers and 13 Jbeta primers. Using immunoSEQ multiplex PCR, the repertoire was profiled, and TCRdb retains in-frame clones only, with some absent. Its clone listing holds 130,000 or so clones. The sequenced sample was PBMCs. The receptors were gathered from a woman between 35 and 50 years old in good health and CMV-seronegative.

This chain connects TRBV4-2 to TRBJ2-5; 8 positions match TRBD2. V shed 0 bases, J shed 4 bases, and the junction held 4 bases outside the gene matches. Germline-derived CDR1 and CDR2 are LGHNA and YNFKEQ. The CDR3 extends over 15 amino acids. This chain's CDR3 is CASSQDGTRGETQYF. The CDR3 DNA follows: TGTGCCAGCAGCCAAGACGGGACTAGAGGAGAGACCCAGTACTTC.

To note about this clone: One end of the junction varies from germline; a read error may be responsible. Within the sample, other DNA sequences also encode this same CDR3. V is TRBV5-4 and J is TRBJ2-5, with 11 bases aligning to TRBD2. The CDR3 totals 17 residues. Germline lookup yields CDR1 SGHNT and CDR2 YYREEE (reference sequence). CDR3 residues: CASSSGSSGGMQETQYF. The CDR3 DNA reads as TGCGCCAGCAGCTCAGGATCTAGCGGGGGGATGCAAGAGACCCAGTACTTC.

The CDR3 region is CASSPEGARTGELFF. Written as DNA, the CDR3 is TGTGCCAGCAGCCCGGAGGGGGCGCGAACCGGGGAGCTGTTTTTT. The rearrangement uses TRBV5-4 and TRBJ2-2; D may be TRBD1 (7 bases). V was shortened by 4 bases and J by 5 bases, with 15 bases between the two germline ends. In germline, CDR1 is SGHNT, CDR2 YYREEE (reference sequence). The CDR3 loop spans 15 amino acids.

V and J are TRBV5-4 and TRBJ1-6, with D maybe TRBD1 (6 bases). CDR3 length equals 13 residues. V was pared by 4 bases and J by 5 bases, with 7 bases between. Germline-derived CDR1 and CDR2 are SGHNT and YYREEE (reference sequence). Written as DNA, the CDR3 is TGTGCCAGCAGCCAGGGGAATAATTCACCCCTCCACTTT. Encoded protein: CASSQGNNSPLHF.

The chain combines TRBV7-9 with TRBJ2-7; D unresolved. The length of the CDR3 is 14 residues. Looked up from germline, CDR1 is SEHNR and CDR2 is FQNEAQ (reference sequence). V was cut by 5 bases and J by 0 bases, with 11 bases left in between. CDR3 loop: CASSPGGRSYEQYV. CDR3 nucleotide sequence: TGTGCCAGCAGCCCCGGTGGGCGCTCCTACGAGCAGTACGTC.

V and J are TRBV4-2 and TRBJ2-3; 12 nucleotides align to TRBD2. V lost 1 base and J lost 0; bases outside the gene matches: 5. The CDR3 runs 18 residues. Germline values: CDR1 LGHNA, CDR2 YNFKEQ. The CDR3 region has the DNA TGTGCCAGCAGCCAAGGGGCTAGCGGGGGGGCCAGCACAGATACGCAGTATTTT. Translating it yields CASSQGASGGASTDTQYF.

V usage is TRBV28 and J usage is TRBJ2-7, with TRBD2 matching over 10 bases. Germline CDR1 reads MDHEN; CDR2 reads SYDVKM. The junction had 4 bases not matched to a gene; V was cut back by 5 bases and J by 3 bases. The CDR3 is made up of 14 amino acids. In DNA, the CDR3 is TGTGCCAGCAGTAGCGGGGGGGTCGACTACGAGCAGTACTTC. Amino acids: CASSSGGVDYEQYF. Full variable domain (rest looked up from reference TRBV28 and TRBJ2-7): DVKVTQSSRYLVKRTGEKVFLECVQDMDHENMFWYRQDPGLGLRLIYFSYDVKMKEKGDIPEGYSVSREKKERFSLILESASTNQTSMYLCASSSGGVDYEQYFGPGTRLTVT.

The V gene is TRBV29-1, the J gene TRBJ2-1, with D tentatively TRBD1 (5 bases). Germline CDR1 is SQVTM and CDR2 is ANQGSEA. The V end lost 0 bases, the J end lost 8 bases, and 8 bases lay between the germline ends. CDR3 length: 12 amino acids. The CDR3 bases are TGCAGCGTTGAAGAGGGGCGGCATGAGCAGTTCTTC. It encodes CSVEEGRHEQFF.

Points on this clone: This sample includes further DNA sequences coding for the same CDR3. The chain employs TRBV7-9 and TRBJ2-1, with 8 nucleotides matching TRBD2. The V segment lost 5 bases and the J segment 4 bases; nucleotides outside the gene matches: 4. The germline CDR1 and CDR2 sequences are SEHNR and FQNEAQ (reference sequence). The CDR3 is 14 amino acids. CDR3 DNA sequence: TGTGCCAGCAGCCGCGGGGGGACTTACAATGAGCAGTTCTTC. This translates into CASSRGGTYNEQFF.